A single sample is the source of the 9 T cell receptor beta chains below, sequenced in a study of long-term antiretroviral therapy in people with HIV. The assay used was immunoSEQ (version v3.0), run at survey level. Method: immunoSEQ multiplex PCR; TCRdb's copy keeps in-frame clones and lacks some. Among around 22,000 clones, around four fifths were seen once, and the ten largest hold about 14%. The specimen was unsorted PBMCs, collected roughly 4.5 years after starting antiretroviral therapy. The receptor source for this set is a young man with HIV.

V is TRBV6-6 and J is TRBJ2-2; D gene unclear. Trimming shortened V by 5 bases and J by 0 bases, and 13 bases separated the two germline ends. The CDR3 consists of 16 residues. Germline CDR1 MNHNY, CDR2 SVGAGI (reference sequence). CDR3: CASSGQEAPNTGELFF. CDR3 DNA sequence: TGTGCCAGCAGTGGGCAAGAGGCTCCGAACACCGGGGAGCTGTTTTTT.

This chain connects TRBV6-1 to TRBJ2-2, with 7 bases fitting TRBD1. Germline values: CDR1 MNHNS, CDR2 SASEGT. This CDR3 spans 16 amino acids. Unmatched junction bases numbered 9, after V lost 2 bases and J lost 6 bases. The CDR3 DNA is TGTGCCAGCAGTGAAAGTGACAGGGAAATTCCCGGGGAGCTGTTTTTT. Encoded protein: CASSESDREIPGELFF.

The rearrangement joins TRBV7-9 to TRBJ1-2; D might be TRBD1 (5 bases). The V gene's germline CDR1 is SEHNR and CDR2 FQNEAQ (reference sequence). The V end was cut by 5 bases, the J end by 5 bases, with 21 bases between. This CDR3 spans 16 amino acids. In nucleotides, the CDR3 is TGTGCCAGCAGCACCTGGTTGAAGGGGAGGGGTTATGGCTACACCTTC. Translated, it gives CASSTWLKGRGYGYTF.

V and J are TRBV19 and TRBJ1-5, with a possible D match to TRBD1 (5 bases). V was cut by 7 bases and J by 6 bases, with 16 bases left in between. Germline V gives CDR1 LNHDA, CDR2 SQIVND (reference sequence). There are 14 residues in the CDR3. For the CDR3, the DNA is TGTGCCAGTATCTCGGGACGGTGGACTCAGCCCCAGCATTTT. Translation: CASISGRWTQPQHF.

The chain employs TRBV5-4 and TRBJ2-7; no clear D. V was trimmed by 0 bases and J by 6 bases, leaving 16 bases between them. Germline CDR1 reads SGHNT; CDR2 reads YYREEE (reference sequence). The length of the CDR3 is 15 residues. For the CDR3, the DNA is TGTGCCAGCAGCTTGGGGTGGGAAGTGCTTCGCGAGCAGTACTTC. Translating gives CASSLGWEVLREQYF.

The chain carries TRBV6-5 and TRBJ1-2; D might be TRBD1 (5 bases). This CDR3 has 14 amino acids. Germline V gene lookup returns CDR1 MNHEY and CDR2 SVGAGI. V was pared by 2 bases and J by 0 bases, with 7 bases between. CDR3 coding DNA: TGTGCCAGCAGTTACGGGGGAGCTAACTATGGCTACACCTTC. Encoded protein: CASSYGGANYGYTF.

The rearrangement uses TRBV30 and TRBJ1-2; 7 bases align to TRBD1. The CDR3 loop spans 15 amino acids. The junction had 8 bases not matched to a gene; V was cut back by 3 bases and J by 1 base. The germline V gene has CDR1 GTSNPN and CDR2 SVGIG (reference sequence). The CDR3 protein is CAWRGGTAINYGYTF. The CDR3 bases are TGTGCCTGGAGGGGTGGGACAGCAATTAACTATGGCTACACCTTC.

CDR3: CASSLATGGSYEQYF. DNA of the CDR3: TGTGCCAGCAGTTTAGCGACAGGGGGCTCCTACGAGCAGTACTTC. The rearrangement joins TRBV27 to TRBJ2-7; 9 nucleotides match TRBD1. The CDR3 has 15 residues. J lost 0 bases, V lost 2 bases, and 2 bases had no gene match. Germline CDR1 MNHEY, CDR2 SMNVEV (reference sequence).

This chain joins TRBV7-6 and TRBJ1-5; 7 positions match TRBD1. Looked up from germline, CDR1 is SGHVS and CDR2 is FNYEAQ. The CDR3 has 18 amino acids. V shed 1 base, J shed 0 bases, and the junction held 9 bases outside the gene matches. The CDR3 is CASSLEAGGYSSNQPQHF. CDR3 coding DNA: TGTGCCAGCAGCTTAGAGGCAGGGGGGTATTCTAGCAATCAGCCCCAGCATTTT.